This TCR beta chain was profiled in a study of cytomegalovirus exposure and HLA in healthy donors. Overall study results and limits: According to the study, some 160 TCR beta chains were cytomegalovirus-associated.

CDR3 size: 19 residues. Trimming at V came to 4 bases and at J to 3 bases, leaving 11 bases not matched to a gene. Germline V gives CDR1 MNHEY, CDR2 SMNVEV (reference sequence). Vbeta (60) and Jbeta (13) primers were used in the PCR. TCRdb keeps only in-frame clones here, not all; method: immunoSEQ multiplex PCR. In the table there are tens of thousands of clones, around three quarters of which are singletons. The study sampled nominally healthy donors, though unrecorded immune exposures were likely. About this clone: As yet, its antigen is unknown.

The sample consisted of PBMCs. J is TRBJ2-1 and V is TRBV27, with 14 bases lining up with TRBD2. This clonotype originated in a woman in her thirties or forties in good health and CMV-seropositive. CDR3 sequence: CASSSRTSGGPGGYNEQFF. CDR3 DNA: TGTGCCAGCAGTTCTCGGACTAGCGGGGGGCCGGGCGGCTACAATGAGCAGTTCTTC.